This entry lists 5 T cell receptor beta chains sequenced from one sample in a study of cytomegalovirus exposure and HLA in healthy donors (dated by TCRdb to the late 2010s). Receptor amplification or capture employed the immunoSEQ multiplex PCR assay. For the multiplex PCR, a mixture combining 60 forward primers for TCR Vbeta segments and 13 reverse primers for TCR Jbeta segments was used. TCRdb re-hosts the immuneACCESS table, in-frame sequences only. Its copies lack some clones; in the studies checked, an unresolved V gene accounts for under half of them, and the cause for the rest is not known. This sample holds over 150,000 clones; roughly 70% were observed only once. Approximately 2.3% of the sample is taken by the ten largest. Specimen: PBMCs. The receptors here all came from a man under 40 in good health and CMV-seronegative.

The chain combines TRBV19 with TRBJ1-6, with TRBD1 matching 7 bases. CDR3 size: 17 residues. Germline-derived CDR1 and CDR2 are LNHDA and SQIVND (reference sequence). Germline trimming cut 3 bases from V and 5 bases from J; bases unmatched to any gene: 10. The CDR3: CASSIGQAKSNNSPLHF. The CDR3 DNA sequence: TGTGCCAGTAGTATTGGACAGGCCAAAAGTAATAATTCACCCCTCCACTTT.

The rearrangement joins TRBV7-2 to TRBJ2-5; 9 bases align to TRBD2. V shed 5 bases and J 4 bases; nucleotides not matched to a gene: 8. This CDR3 comprises 15 residues. Per the germline V gene, CDR1 is SGHTA and CDR2 is FQGNSA. The CDR3 protein is CASSALLAGGETQYF. The CDR3 coding sequence is TGTGCCAGCAGCGCGCTACTAGCGGGTGGAGAGACCCAGTACTTC.

The chain uses TRBV9 and TRBJ2-5, with D tentatively TRBD2 (7 bases). The germline V and J ends were trimmed by 1 base and 5 bases, with 12 bases remaining between them. Germline V gives CDR1 SGDLS, CDR2 YYNGEE. The CDR3 runs 14 residues. This CDR3 is CASSVTGGGETQYF. The CDR3 nucleotides are TGTGCCAGCAGCGTAACGGGGGGCGGGGAGACCCAGTACTTC.

V usage is TRBV28 and J usage is TRBJ1-3, with 7 nucleotides matching TRBD1. This CDR3 spans 14 amino acids. J gave up 3 bases and V 7 bases, and 6 bases lay outside the gene matches. Per germline, CDR1 MDHEN and CDR2 SYDVKM. The CDR3, as DNA: TGTGCCAGCACCGCACCAGGGGGTGGAAACACCATATATTTT. Translated, it gives CASTAPGGGNTIYF.

V usage is TRBV2 and J usage is TRBJ2-1, with TRBD2 identical over 9 bases. Germline CDR1 is SNHLY and CDR2 is FYNNEI. Losses at the gene ends were 3 bases for V and 3 bases for J; bases not matched to a gene: 3. CDR3 length equals 15 residues. The CDR3 sequence: CASSDSAGGYNEQFF. CDR3 bases: TGTGCCAGCAGTGACTCAGCGGGGGGCTACAATGAGCAGTTCTTC.